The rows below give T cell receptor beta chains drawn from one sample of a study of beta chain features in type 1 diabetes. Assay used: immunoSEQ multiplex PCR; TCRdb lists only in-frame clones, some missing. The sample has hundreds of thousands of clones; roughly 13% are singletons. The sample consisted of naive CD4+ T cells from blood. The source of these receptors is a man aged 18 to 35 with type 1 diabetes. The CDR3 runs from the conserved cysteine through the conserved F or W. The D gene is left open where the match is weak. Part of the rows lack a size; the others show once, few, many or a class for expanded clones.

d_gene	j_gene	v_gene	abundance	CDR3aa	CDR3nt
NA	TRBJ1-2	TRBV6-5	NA	CASSYLAGGRGYTF	TGTGCCAGCAGTTACCTGGCGGGGGGTCGCGGCTACACCTTC
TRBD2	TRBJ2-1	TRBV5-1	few	CASITGTGTSGEQFF	TGCGCCAGCATCACCGGGACAGGGACTAGCGGCGAGCAGTTCTTC
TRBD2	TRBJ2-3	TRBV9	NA	CASSVALAGGPNTQYF	TGTGCCAGCAGCGTAGCCCTAGCGGGGGGGCCAAATACGCAGTATTTT
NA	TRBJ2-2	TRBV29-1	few	CSAVQNTGELFF	TGCAGCGCTGTCCAGAACACCGGGGAGCTGTTTTTT
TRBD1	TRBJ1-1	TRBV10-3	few	CAINPGQASWAEAFF	TGTGCCATCAACCCGGGACAGGCTTCGTGGGCTGAAGCTTTCTTT
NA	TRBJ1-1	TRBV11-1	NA	CASSLNNQAFF	TGTGCCAGCAGCTTAAACAACCAGGCTTTCTTT
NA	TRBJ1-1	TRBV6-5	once	CASSLNEFKGTEAFF	TGTGCCAGCAGCCTGAATGAATTCAAGGGGACTGAAGCTTTCTTT
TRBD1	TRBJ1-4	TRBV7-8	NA	CASSLGDSRNEKLFF	TGTGCCAGCAGCTTAGGGGACAGTCGTAATGAAAAACTGTTTTTT
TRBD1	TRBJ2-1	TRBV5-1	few	CASSPRAGTGYYNEQFF	TGCGCCAGCAGCCCCAGGGCCGGGACAGGGTACTACAATGAGCAGTTCTTC
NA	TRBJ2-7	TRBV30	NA	CAWSISYEQYF	TGTGCCTGGAGTATATCCTACGAGCAGTACTTC
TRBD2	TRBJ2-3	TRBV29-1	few	CSTRTGGMTDTQYF	TGCAGCACACGAACGGGGGGAATGACAGATACGCAGTATTTT
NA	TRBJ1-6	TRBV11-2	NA	CASSLDLKVNYNSPLHF	TGTGCCAGCAGCTTAGATCTGAAGGTTAATTATAATTCACCCCTCCACTTT
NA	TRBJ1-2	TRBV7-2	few	CASSPRAERRIYGYTF	TGTGCCAGCAGCCCCCGGGCCGAACGGAGGATATATGGCTACACCTTC
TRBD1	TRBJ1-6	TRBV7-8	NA	CATGGRGDRGNILNSPLHF	TGTGCCACAGGTGGCCGGGGGGACAGGGGAAACATATTGAATTCACCCCTCCACTTT
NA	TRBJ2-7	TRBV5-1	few	CASSLVSLVPGTRYEQYF	TGCGCCAGCAGCTTGGTCTCCCTCGTTCCCGGGACACGGTACGAGCAGTACTTC
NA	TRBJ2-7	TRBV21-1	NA	CASRTRGIDYEQYF	TGTGCCAGCAGGACCAGGGGAATAGATTACGAGCAGTACTTC
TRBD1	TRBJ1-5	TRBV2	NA	CASSNTDRDNQPQHF	TGTGCCAGCAGTAACACCGACAGGGACAATCAGCCCCAGCATTTT
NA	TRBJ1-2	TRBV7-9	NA	CASSLEWDGYTF	TGTGCCAGCAGCTTAGAGTGGGACGGCTACACCTTC
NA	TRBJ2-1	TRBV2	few	CASSEDGPRQFF	TGTGCCAGCAGTGAAGACGGACCAAGGCAGTTCTTC
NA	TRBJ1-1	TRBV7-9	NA	CASIRHGHDAFF	TGTGCCAGCATCCGACACGGCCATGACGCTTTCTTT
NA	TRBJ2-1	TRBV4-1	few	CASSLGGTSVYNEQFF	TGCGCCAGCAGCCTCGGGGGCACCTCCGTATACAATGAGCAGTTCTTC
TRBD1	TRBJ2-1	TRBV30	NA	CAWSFDRVDEQFF	TGTGCCTGGAGCTTCGACAGGGTAGATGAGCAGTTCTTC
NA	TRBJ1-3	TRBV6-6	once	CASSLSGPLSGNTIYF	TGTGCCAGCAGTCTTTCGGGGCCCCTCTCTGGAAACACCATATATTTT
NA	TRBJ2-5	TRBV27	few	CASSLDQETQYF	TGTGCCAGCAGTTTAGACCAAGAGACCCAGTACTTC
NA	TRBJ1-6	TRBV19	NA	CATEPGPNSPLHF	TGTGCCACCGAACCGGGACCAAATTCACCCCTCCACTTT
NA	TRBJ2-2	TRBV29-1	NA	CSVAEGPRNTGELFF	TGCAGCGTTGCGGAGGGGCCGCGGAACACCGGGGAGCTGTTTTTT
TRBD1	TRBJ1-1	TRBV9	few	CASSVEGTANEAFF	TGTGCCAGCAGCGTAGAAGGGACAGCGAATGAAGCTTTCTTT
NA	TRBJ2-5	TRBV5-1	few	CASSFLGPGQETQYF	TGCGCCAGCAGCTTTCTTGGCCCCGGGCAGGAGACCCAGTACTTC
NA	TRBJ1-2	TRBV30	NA	CAWSVWTVSGGYTF	TGTGCCTGGAGTGTATGGACAGTCAGCGGGGGCTACACCTTC
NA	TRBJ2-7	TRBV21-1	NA	CASSKGGRASRSYEQYF	TGTGCCAGCAGCAAAGGGGGGAGGGCCTCCCGGTCCTACGAGCAGTACTTC
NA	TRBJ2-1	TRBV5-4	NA	CASSLDLEGNEQFF	TGTGCCAGCAGCTTGGATCTAGAGGGGAATGAGCAGTTCTTC
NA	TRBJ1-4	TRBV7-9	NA	CASSLEGIGEKLFF	TGTGCCAGCAGCTTAGAGGGTATCGGTGAAAAACTGTTTTTT
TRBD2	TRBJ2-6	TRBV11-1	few	CASSARLAASGANVLTF	TGTGCCAGCAGCGCCCGACTAGCGGCCTCTGGGGCCAACGTCCTGACTTTC